This note documents a single T cell receptor beta chain sequence. The antigen is unknown. This specimen belongs to a study of T cell responses to AZD1222 COVID-19 vaccine. Data came from immunoSEQ multiplex PCR; TCRdb stores just in-frame clones and leaves some out. Among 130,000 or so clones listed, more than 85% were seen once. V lost 4 bases to trimming and J lost 14 bases, with 14 bases between them. The length of the CDR3 is 12 residues. Study-wide findings and caveats: Only after the peak T cell response were repertoires sampled. Spike-specific TCR breadth and depth grew following two AZD1222 doses. Unmutated variant regions reportedly attract nearly half of all spike-specific TCRs.

The V call is TRBV12-3 or TRBV12-4, the J call TRBJ1-4; weak D call: TRBD1 (5 bases). This clonotype was obtained from an adult in good health. The specimen comprised peripheral blood, sampled on day 0 of MenACWY control vaccination. The CDR3 sequence is CASSSQGSTLFF. CDR3 DNA: TGTGCCAGCAGTTCCCAGGGATCCACCCTGTTTTTT.